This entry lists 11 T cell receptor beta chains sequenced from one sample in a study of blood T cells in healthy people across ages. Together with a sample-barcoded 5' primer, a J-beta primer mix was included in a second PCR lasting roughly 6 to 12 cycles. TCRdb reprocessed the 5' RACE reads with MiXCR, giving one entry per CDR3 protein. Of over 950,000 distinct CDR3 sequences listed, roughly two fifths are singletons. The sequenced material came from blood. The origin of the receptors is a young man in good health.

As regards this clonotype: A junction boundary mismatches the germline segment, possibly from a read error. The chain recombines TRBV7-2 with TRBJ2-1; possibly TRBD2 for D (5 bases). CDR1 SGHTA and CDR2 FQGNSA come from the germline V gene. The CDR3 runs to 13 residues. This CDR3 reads CAGSLAGVDEQFF. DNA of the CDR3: TGTGCCGGCAGCTTAGCCGGGGTGGACGAGCAGTTCTTC.

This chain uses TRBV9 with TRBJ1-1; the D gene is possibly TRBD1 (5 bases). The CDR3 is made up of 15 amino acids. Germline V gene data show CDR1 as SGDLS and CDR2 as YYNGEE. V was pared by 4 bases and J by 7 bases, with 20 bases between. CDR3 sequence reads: CASSPTQGGKGEAFF. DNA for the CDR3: TGTGCCAGCAGCCCCACCCAGGGAGGGAAGGGTGAAGCTTTCTTT. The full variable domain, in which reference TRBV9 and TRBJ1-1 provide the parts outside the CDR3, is DSGVTQTPKHLITATGQRVTLRCSPRSGDLSVYWYQQSLDQGLQFLIQYYNGEERAKGNILERFSAQQFPDLHSELNLSSLELGDSALYFCASSPTQGGKGEAFFGQGTRLTVV.

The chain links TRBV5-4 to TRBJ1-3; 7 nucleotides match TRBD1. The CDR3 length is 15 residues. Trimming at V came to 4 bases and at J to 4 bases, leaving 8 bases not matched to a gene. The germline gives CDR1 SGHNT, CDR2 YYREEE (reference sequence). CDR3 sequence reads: CASSMTGRGGNTIYF. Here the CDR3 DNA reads TGTGCCAGCAGCATGACAGGGAGAGGCGGAAACACCATATATTTT.

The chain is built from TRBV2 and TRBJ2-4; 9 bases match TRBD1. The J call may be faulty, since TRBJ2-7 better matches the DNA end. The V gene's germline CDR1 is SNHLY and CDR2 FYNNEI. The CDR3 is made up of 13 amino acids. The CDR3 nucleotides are TGTGCCAGCAGTAAGACAGGGGGCTACGAGCAGTACTTC. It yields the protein CASSKTGGYEQYF.

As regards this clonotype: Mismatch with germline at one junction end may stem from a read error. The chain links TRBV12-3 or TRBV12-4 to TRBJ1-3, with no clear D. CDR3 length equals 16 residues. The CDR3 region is CTSSPPQTSSGNTIYF. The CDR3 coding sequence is TGTACCAGCAGTCCACCCCAGACAAGCTCTGGAAACACCATATATTTT.

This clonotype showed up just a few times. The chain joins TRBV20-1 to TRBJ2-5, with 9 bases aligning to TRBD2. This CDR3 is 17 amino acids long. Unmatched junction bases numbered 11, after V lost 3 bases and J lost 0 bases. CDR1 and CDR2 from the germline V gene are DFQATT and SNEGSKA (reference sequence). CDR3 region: CSASLGASGAYQETQYF. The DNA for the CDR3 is TGCAGTGCTAGTTTAGGAGCTAGCGGGGCGTACCAAGAGACCCAGTACTTC.

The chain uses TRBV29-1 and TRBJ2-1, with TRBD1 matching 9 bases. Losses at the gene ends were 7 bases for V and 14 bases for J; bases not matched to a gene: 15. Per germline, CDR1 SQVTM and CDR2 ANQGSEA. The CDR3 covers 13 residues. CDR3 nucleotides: TGCAGCGAATCCACAGGGGGCCAGGACCCTAAGTTCTTC. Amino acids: CSESTGGQDPKFF.

CDR3 sequence: CASSQDGQRQGFRNQPQHF. The CDR3 DNA is TGCGCCAGCAGCCAAGATGGTCAGCGCCAGGGATTTCGCAATCAGCCCCAGCATTTT. The V and J genes are TRBV4-1 and TRBJ1-5; D is perhaps TRBD1 (5 bases). CDR1 is MGHRA, CDR2 YSYEKL, per germline. The CDR3 sequence is 19 residues long. Trimming took off 0 bases at V and 2 bases at J, with 20 bases between the two ends.

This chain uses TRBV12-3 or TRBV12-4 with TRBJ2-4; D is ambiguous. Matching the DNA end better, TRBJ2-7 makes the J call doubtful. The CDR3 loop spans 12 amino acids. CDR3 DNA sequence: TGTGCCAGCAGTATACACGGTTACGAGCAGTACTTC. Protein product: CASSIHGYEQYF.

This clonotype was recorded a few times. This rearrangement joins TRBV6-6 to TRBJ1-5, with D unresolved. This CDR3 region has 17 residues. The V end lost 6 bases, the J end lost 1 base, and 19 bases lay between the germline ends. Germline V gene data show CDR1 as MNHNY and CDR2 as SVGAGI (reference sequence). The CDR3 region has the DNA TGTGCCAGCAGCCCAAACCCAGGCGCAGGAAGCAATCAGCCCCAGCATTTT. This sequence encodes CASSPNPGAGSNQPQHF.

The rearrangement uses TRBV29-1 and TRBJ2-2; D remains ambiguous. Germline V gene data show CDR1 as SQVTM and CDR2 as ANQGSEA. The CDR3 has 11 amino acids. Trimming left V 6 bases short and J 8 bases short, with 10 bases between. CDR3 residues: CSVGEGGELFF. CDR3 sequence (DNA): TGCAGCGTGGGTGAAGGGGGGGAGCTGTTTTTT.